The rows below give T cell receptor beta chains drawn from one sample of a study of identical twins. A single record per CDR3 protein comes from TCRdb applying MiXCR to the 5' RACE reads. Of 240,000 or so distinct CDR3 sequences detected, roughly 10% appear once; the ten largest clones hold 10%. Sequencing was carried out using memory T cells sorted from blood. These receptors came from a man aged 50-59 years in good health. The CDR3 runs from the conserved cysteine through the conserved F or W. For some rows the clone size is stated as once, few or many, or as a class when expanded; others skip it.

cdr3_aa: CARSFLPFYEQYF
j_call: TRBJ2-7
clone_size: .
v_call: TRBV5-3

cdr3_aa: CASSYLPGLAGGLGWTDTQYF
j_call: TRBJ2-3
clone_size: many
v_call: TRBV6-2/TRBV6-3

cdr3_aa: CASSRTAGYEQYF
j_call: TRBJ2-7
clone_size: many
v_call: TRBV4-3

cdr3_aa: CASSLFVGGNEQYF
j_call: TRBJ2-7
clone_size: .
v_call: TRBV7-2

cdr3_aa: CASSLTSGKSYEQYF
j_call: TRBJ2-7
clone_size: .
v_call: TRBV5-1

cdr3_aa: CASSLVQGPVYNEQFF
j_call: TRBJ2-1
clone_size: .
v_call: TRBV7-8

cdr3_aa: CASSLDRVASNEQFF
j_call: TRBJ2-1
clone_size: many
v_call: TRBV12-3/TRBV12-4

cdr3_aa: CASSQVSDRIGGYEQYF
j_call: TRBJ2-7
clone_size: few
v_call: TRBV3-1

cdr3_aa: CASSFQGTGVFGTEAFF
j_call: TRBJ1-1
clone_size: many
v_call: TRBV6-5

cdr3_aa: CASSLRPRYTDTQYF
j_call: TRBJ2-3
clone_size: .
v_call: TRBV7-2

cdr3_aa: CSAPGQGYSPLHF
j_call: TRBJ1-6
clone_size: few
v_call: TRBV20-1

cdr3_aa: CASITSGAGAPNGYTF
j_call: TRBJ1-2
clone_size: .
v_call: TRBV28

cdr3_aa: CASSPSQGSQETQYF
j_call: TRBJ2-5
clone_size: few
v_call: TRBV13

cdr3_aa: CASSQKEGTAALGYTF
j_call: TRBJ1-2
clone_size: many
v_call: TRBV4-2

cdr3_aa: CSARYRVDIQYF
j_call: TRBJ2-4
clone_size: many
v_call: TRBV20-1

cdr3_aa: CASSTAPHSYEQYF
j_call: TRBJ2-7
clone_size: few
v_call: TRBV5-5

cdr3_aa: CATSAGTGSSGANVLTF
j_call: TRBJ2-6
clone_size: few
v_call: TRBV24-1

cdr3_aa: CASSSDRGASYEQYF
j_call: TRBJ2-7
clone_size: few
v_call: TRBV7-2

cdr3_aa: CASSLSDRNGYTF
j_call: TRBJ1-2
clone_size: few
v_call: TRBV5-1

cdr3_aa: CSALAGGTSWEDTQYF
j_call: TRBJ2-3
clone_size: many
v_call: TRBV20-1

cdr3_aa: CASSSPGQGYSGNTIYF
j_call: TRBJ1-3
clone_size: .
v_call: TRBV5-6

cdr3_aa: CASGLRATGANVLTF
j_call: TRBJ2-6
clone_size: .
v_call: TRBV12-5

cdr3_aa: CSAQTSGRARSSYNEQFF
j_call: TRBJ2-1
clone_size: many
v_call: TRBV20-1

cdr3_aa: CSVEDRTGRNTGELFF
j_call: TRBJ2-2
clone_size: few
v_call: TRBV29-1

cdr3_aa: CASSSRGQGTDTQYF
j_call: TRBJ2-3
clone_size: .
v_call: TRBV28

cdr3_aa: CASSPDRGFAETQYF
j_call: TRBJ2-5
clone_size: .
v_call: TRBV5-6

cdr3_aa: CASSYHGGLTYEQYF
j_call: TRBJ2-7
clone_size: .
v_call: TRBV27

cdr3_aa: CASSSRQGNEKLFF
j_call: TRBJ1-4
clone_size: few
v_call: TRBV7-2

cdr3_aa: CASSSLPGNTIYF
j_call: TRBJ1-3
clone_size: few
v_call: TRBV7-2

cdr3_aa: CASRTAGGHNEQFF
j_call: TRBJ2-1
clone_size: many
v_call: TRBV12-3/TRBV12-4

cdr3_aa: CASSFRSGVETQYF
j_call: TRBJ2-5
clone_size: many
v_call: TRBV12-3/TRBV12-4

cdr3_aa: CASSTDRVLNEQFF
j_call: TRBJ2-1
clone_size: few
v_call: TRBV6-1

cdr3_aa: CASSLGRRDGTYEQYF
j_call: TRBJ2-7
clone_size: .
v_call: TRBV7-8

cdr3_aa: CASSYAPTGGSGNTIYF
j_call: TRBJ1-3
clone_size: .
v_call: TRBV7-2

cdr3_aa: CASSLWASGGLLYNEQFF
j_call: TRBJ2-1
clone_size: many
v_call: TRBV12-3/TRBV12-4

cdr3_aa: CASSGTNSYEQYF
j_call: TRBJ2-7
clone_size: .
v_call: TRBV11-2

cdr3_aa: CASSSGTGRTEQYF
j_call: TRBJ2-7
clone_size: .
v_call: TRBV5-1

cdr3_aa: CASSKQGKGAKNIQYF
j_call: TRBJ2-4
clone_size: .
v_call: TRBV19

cdr3_aa: CASSQLPGTSGYNEQFF
j_call: TRBJ2-1
clone_size: many
v_call: TRBV4-1

cdr3_aa: CASSLGLWTSGPGANVLTF
j_call: TRBJ2-6
clone_size: once
v_call: TRBV11-1

cdr3_aa: CASSQVGGGSTDTQYF
j_call: TRBJ2-3
clone_size: many
v_call: TRBV4-2

cdr3_aa: CSVDIFEDSSAFF
j_call: TRBJ1-1
clone_size: .
v_call: TRBV29-1

cdr3_aa: CASSEGGRGAKNIQYF
j_call: TRBJ2-4
clone_size: few
v_call: TRBV6-1

cdr3_aa: CAISEGTDTQYF
j_call: TRBJ2-3
clone_size: .
v_call: TRBV10-3

cdr3_aa: CSARGGTSGRAADTQYF
j_call: TRBJ2-3
clone_size: .
v_call: TRBV20-1

cdr3_aa: CASSPPGWTYNEQFF
j_call: TRBJ2-1
clone_size: few
v_call: TRBV18

cdr3_aa: CAWSVTRTQRHNSPLHF
j_call: TRBJ1-6
clone_size: .
v_call: TRBV30

cdr3_aa: CASSPTWGENTEAFF
j_call: TRBJ1-1
clone_size: .
v_call: TRBV18

cdr3_aa: CASSYSLSEPTPGSCFF
j_call: TRBJ2-2
clone_size: .
v_call: TRBV6-2/TRBV6-3

cdr3_aa: CASSKGPQETQYF
j_call: TRBJ2-5
clone_size: many
v_call: TRBV5-5

cdr3_aa: CASSFGTGGSPLHF
j_call: TRBJ1-6
clone_size: many
v_call: TRBV27

cdr3_aa: CASSSVDSGNTIYF
j_call: TRBJ1-3
clone_size: .
v_call: TRBV7-9

cdr3_aa: CASSLGVLAGGPDTQYF
j_call: TRBJ2-3
clone_size: few
v_call: TRBV7-2

cdr3_aa: CASSLAGTNYNEQFF
j_call: TRBJ2-1
clone_size: many
v_call: TRBV7-2

cdr3_aa: CSARDTLNTEAFF
j_call: TRBJ1-1
clone_size: few
v_call: TRBV20-1

cdr3_aa: CASRVQGARTEAFF
j_call: TRBJ1-1
clone_size: .
v_call: TRBV5-1